What follows describes a single TCR beta chain. This record belongs to a study of OX40 agonist ivuxolimab in advanced cancers. CDR1 and CDR2 from the germline V gene are MNHEY and SMNVEV (reference sequence). With 5 bases removed from V and 6 bases from J, the gap between germline ends came to 11 bases. The CDR3 totals 13 residues. The method was immunoSEQ multiplex PCR; TCRdb's version includes in-frame clones alone and lacks a portion of them. The repertoire includes roughly 80,000 clones, approximately 91% of them detected once, and over 0.35% sits in the top ten. V is TRBV27 and J is TRBJ1-5; unclear D gene. The starting material was CD4+ or CD8+ T cells sorted from blood, obtained in a trial of the OX40 agonist ivuxolimab. The receptor's source is an adult with an advanced solid tumor such as melanoma, head and neck, liver or kidney cancer. The CDR3 sequence: CASSPPLCQPQHF. The CDR3 bases are TGTGCCAGCAGTCCCCCCCTTTGTCAGCCCCAGCATTTT.